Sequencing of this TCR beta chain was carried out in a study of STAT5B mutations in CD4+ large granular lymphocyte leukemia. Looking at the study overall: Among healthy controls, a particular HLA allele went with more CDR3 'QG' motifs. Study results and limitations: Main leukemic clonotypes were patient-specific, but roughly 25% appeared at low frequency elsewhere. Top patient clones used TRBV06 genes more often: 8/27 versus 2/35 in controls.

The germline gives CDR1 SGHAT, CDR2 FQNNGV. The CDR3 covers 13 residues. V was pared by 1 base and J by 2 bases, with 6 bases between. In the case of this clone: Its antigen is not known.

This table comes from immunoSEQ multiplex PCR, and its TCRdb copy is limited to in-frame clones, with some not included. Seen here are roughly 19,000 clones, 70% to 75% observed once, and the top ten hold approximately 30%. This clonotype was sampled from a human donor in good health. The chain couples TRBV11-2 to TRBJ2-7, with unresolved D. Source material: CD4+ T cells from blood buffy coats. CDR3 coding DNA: TGTGCCAGCAGCTTAGTCGCAGCCTACGAGCAGTACTTC. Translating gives CASSLVAAYEQYF. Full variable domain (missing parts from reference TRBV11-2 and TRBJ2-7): EAGVAQSPRYKIIEKRQSVAFWCNPISGHATLYWYQQILGQGPKLLIQFQNNGVVDDSQLPKDRFSAERLKGVDSTLKIQPAKLEDSAVYLCASSLVAAYEQYFGPGTRLTVT.